This TCR beta chain was obtained from a study of CD8+CD57+ T cells in acquired aplastic anemia. Study context: Around 3.2 ug was the average amount of DNA from sorted CD4+ and CD8+ cells. Study-wide points: Patients shared 25 to 35 CD8+ CDR3 sequences with controls.

Both TCR beta VDJ combination and CDR3 sequence profiling were carried out. Genomic DNA was the template for this profiling. MiXCR was run by TCRdb on the reads, yielding one entry per CDR3 protein. This repertoire shows about 180,000 distinct CDR3 sequences, less than 60% found once; its top ten account for about 1.8%. In patients chosen for sequencing, flow cytometry had shown CD8+CD57+ cell expansion. Severe acquired aplastic anemia was the diagnosis recorded for all patients. About this clonotype itself: The antigen remains unidentified.

Sequenced input: sorted CD4+, CD8+, or CD8+CD57+ T cells (not recorded which) from PBMCs. This TCR derives from a human donor with aplastic anemia.

CDR3: CASSLLGHPYEQYF. The CDR3 DNA is TGTGCCAGCAGCTTACTGGGACACCCCTACGAGCAGTACTTC. The chain is built from TRBV7-9 and TRBJ2-7, with D possibly matching TRBD1 (6 bases). The length of the CDR3 is 14 residues. Germline loops: CDR1 SEHNR, CDR2 FQNEAQ (reference sequence). V dropped 2 bases and J dropped 2 bases, with 10 bases sitting between them.